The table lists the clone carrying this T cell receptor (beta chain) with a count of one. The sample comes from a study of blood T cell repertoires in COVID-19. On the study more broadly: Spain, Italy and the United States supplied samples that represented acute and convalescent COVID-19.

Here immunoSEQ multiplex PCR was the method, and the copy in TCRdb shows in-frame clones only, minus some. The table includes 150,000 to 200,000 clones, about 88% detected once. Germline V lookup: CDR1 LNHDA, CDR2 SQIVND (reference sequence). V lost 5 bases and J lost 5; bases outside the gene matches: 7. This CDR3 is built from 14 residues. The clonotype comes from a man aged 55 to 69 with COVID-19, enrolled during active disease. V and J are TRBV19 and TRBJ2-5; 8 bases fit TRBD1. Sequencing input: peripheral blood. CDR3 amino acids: CASSLDRAPETQYF. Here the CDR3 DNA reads TGTGCCAGTAGTTTGGACAGGGCCCCCGAGACCCAGTACTTC.